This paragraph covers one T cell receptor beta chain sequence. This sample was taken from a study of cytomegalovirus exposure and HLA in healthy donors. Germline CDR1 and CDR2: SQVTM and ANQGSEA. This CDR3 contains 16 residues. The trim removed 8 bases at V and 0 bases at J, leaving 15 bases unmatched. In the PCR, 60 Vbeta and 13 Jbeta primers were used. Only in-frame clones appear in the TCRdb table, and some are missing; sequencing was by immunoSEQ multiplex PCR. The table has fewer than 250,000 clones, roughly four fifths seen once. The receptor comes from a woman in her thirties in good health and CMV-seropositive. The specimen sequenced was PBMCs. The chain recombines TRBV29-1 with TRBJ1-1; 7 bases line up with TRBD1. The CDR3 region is CSFSRVGTDMNTEAFF. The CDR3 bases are TGCAGCTTCTCTAGGGTTGGGACAGACATGAACACTGAAGCTTTCTTT.